Listed below are T cell receptor beta chains from one sample, sequenced in a study of CD4+ T cells in melanoma. The method was immunoSEQ multiplex PCR; TCRdb's version includes in-frame clones alone and lacks a portion of them. The sample contains tens of thousands of clones, about 72% of which appear only once. The sequenced sample was tumor tissue. Every receptor here comes from a human donor with melanoma. CDR3s include the opening cysteine and the closing phenylalanine or tryptophan. D genes are given only for firm matches. Rows give clone size only sometimes, using once, few, many, or a class for an expanded clone.

D: -; size: once; V: TRBV6-1; J: TRBJ2-7; DNA: TGTGCCAGCAGTGCCGAGAACTACGAGCAGTACTTC; CDR3: CASSAENYEQYF
D: -; size: -; V: TRBV5-1; J: TRBJ2-5; DNA: TGCGCCAGCAGCTTGTCCGGACACCCCCAAGAGACCCAGTACTTC; CDR3: CASSLSGHPQETQYF
D: -; size: -; V: TRBV19; J: TRBJ2-7; DNA: TGTGCCAGTAGTATAGTGGCAGGGGATGAGCAGTACTTC; CDR3: CASSIVAGDEQYF
D: -; size: -; V: TRBV5-1; J: TRBJ1-1; DNA: TGCGCCAGCAGCTTTCAGGGTCCGAACACTGAAGCTTTCTTT; CDR3: CASSFQGPNTEAFF
D: -; size: -; V: TRBV7-2; J: TRBJ2-7; DNA: TGCGCCAGCAGCCAAGAATGGGACAAACTCTACGAGCAGTACTTC; CDR3: CASSQEWDKLYEQYF
D: -; size: -; V: TRBV6-1; J: TRBJ2-3; DNA: TGTGCCAGCACCATGTGGCTTGCGGGCACAGATACGCAGTATTTT; CDR3: CASTMWLAGTDTQYF
D: TRBD2; size: -; V: TRBV11-3; J: TRBJ2-2; DNA: TGTGCCAGCAGCTTAGATCCCCTAGCGGCGGGGCACGGGGAGCTGTTTTTT; CDR3: CASSLDPLAAGHGELFF
D: TRBD1; size: -; V: TRBV10-3; J: TRBJ2-2; DNA: TGTGCCATCAGTGACCTATTCCGGGACAGGGAAGACACCGGGGAGCTGTTTTTT; CDR3: CAISDLFRDREDTGELFF
D: -; size: -; V: TRBV19; J: TRBJ2-3; DNA: TGTGCCAGTACTATGTTGGGGAACACAGATACGCAGTATTTT; CDR3: CASTMLGNTDTQYF
D: TRBD2; size: -; V: TRBV4-1; J: TRBJ2-2; DNA: TGCGCCAGCCTCCCCCGACTAGCGGGGGGGCGGGCCACCGGGGAGCTGTTTTTT; CDR3: CASLPRLAGGRATGELFF
D: -; size: -; V: TRBV30; J: TRBJ2-2; DNA: TGTGCCTGGAGTTTTACTGGGGCAGGGGCACTCGGGGAGCTGTTTTTT; CDR3: CAWSFTGAGALGELFF
D: -; size: -; V: TRBV7-9; J: TRBJ1-1; DNA: TGTGCCAGCAGCTTAGCAGGGAACACTGAAGCTTTCTTT; CDR3: CASSLAGNTEAFF
D: -; size: -; V: TRBV18; J: TRBJ2-7; DNA: TGTGCCAGCTCACCAGCCGCTCCGAACACCCCTTTGCTCTACGAGCAGTACTTC; CDR3: CASSPAAPNTPLLYEQYF
D: -; size: -; V: TRBV30; J: TRBJ2-7; DNA: TGTGCCTGGAGTGTAGGACAGTACGAGCAGTACTTC; CDR3: CAWSVGQYEQYF
D: -; size: -; V: TRBV28; J: TRBJ1-2; DNA: TGTGCCAGCAGTTTGGTTTCCGGGAATGGCTACACCTTC; CDR3: CASSLVSGNGYTF
D: TRBD1; size: -; V: TRBV5-1; J: TRBJ2-4; DNA: TGCGCCAGCAGCGCGGGTTCGGGACAGGGAAAAAACATTCAGTACTTC; CDR3: CASSAGSGQGKNIQYF
D: -; size: once; V: TRBV6-6; J: TRBJ1-5; DNA: TGTGCCAGCAGTTTCGACAGAACCAATCAGCCCCAGCATTTT; CDR3: CASSFDRTNQPQHF
D: -; size: -; V: TRBV28; J: TRBJ1-1; DNA: TGTGCCAGCAGTTTCCCCTCAGGGTGGACTGAAGCTTTCTTT; CDR3: CASSFPSGWTEAFF
D: TRBD1; size: -; V: TRBV5-4; J: TRBJ2-7; DNA: TGTGCCAGCAGCAGCCCAGGGGGCTACGAGCAGTACTTC; CDR3: CASSSPGGYEQYF
D: TRBD1; size: -; V: TRBV5-1; J: TRBJ2-1; DNA: TGCGCCAGCCGGGGACAGGGCGAGTTCACGGTTAACAATGAGCAGTTCTTC; CDR3: CASRGQGEFTVNNEQFF
D: TRBD2; size: many; V: TRBV7-6; J: TRBJ2-5; DNA: TGTGCCAGCAGCTTCTCCGGACTAGCGGGGTCAGAGACCCAGTACTTC; CDR3: CASSFSGLAGSETQYF
D: TRBD2; size: -; V: TRBV18; J: TRBJ2-7; DNA: TGTGCCAGCTCACAGGGACTAGCGGGGGACTACGAGCAGTACTTC; CDR3: CASSQGLAGDYEQYF
D: TRBD2; size: many; V: TRBV5-6; J: TRBJ2-1; DNA: TGTGCCAGCAGCTTTTTAGCGGGGGGGGAATACAATGAGCAGTTCTTC; CDR3: CASSFLAGGEYNEQFF
D: TRBD1; size: -; V: TRBV7-9; J: TRBJ1-2; DNA: TGTGCCAGCAGCTTTAGACAGGGACAAGGCTACACCTTC; CDR3: CASSFRQGQGYTF
D: TRBD1; size: -; V: TRBV6-5; J: TRBJ1-4; DNA: TGTGCCAGCAGCCCCCGGACAGGTGGTTATGAAAAACTGTTTTTT; CDR3: CASSPRTGGYEKLFF
D: -; size: few; V: TRBV4-1; J: TRBJ1-4; DNA: TGCGCCAGCAGCCAAGATCCAGTTGCAACTAATGAAAAACTGTTTTTT; CDR3: CASSQDPVATNEKLFF
D: -; size: -; V: TRBV6-1; J: TRBJ1-1; DNA: TGTGCCAGCAGTTCTCGGACTCTATCGAACACTGAAGCTTTCTTT; CDR3: CASSSRTLSNTEAFF
D: TRBD1; size: -; V: TRBV29-1; J: TRBJ1-1; DNA: TGCAGCGTTGAAACAGGGGGCATTGAAGCTTTCTTT; CDR3: CSVETGGIEAFF
D: -; size: -; V: TRBV6-1; J: TRBJ2-7; DNA: TGTGCCAGCACCCGGGTCCAAACAGGGACCTACGAGCAGTACTTC; CDR3: CASTRVQTGTYEQYF
D: -; size: few; V: TRBV2; J: TRBJ2-2; DNA: TGTGCCAGCAGTGAATGGCGTCAGAACACCGGGGAGCTGTTTTTT; CDR3: CASSEWRQNTGELFF
D: -; size: -; V: TRBV4-1; J: TRBJ2-7; DNA: TGCGCCAGCAGCCAAGGGGCAGGAGGGACCTACGAGCAGTACTTC; CDR3: CASSQGAGGTYEQYF
D: TRBD1; size: -; V: TRBV27; J: TRBJ2-7; DNA: TGTGCCAGCAGTCCGCTGACAGGGATCATACTCTACGAGCAGTACTTC; CDR3: CASSPLTGIILYEQYF
D: TRBD2; size: -; V: TRBV4-1; J: TRBJ2-1; DNA: TGCGCCAGCAGCCCAGCGGGGGCCATCTACAATGAGCAGTTCTTC; CDR3: CASSPAGAIYNEQFF
D: -; size: -; V: TRBV7-9; J: TRBJ1-6; DNA: TGTGCCAGCAGCCAACACAGGGAAAATTCACCCCTCCACTTT; CDR3: CASSQHRENSPLHF
D: TRBD1; size: -; V: TRBV5-6; J: TRBJ2-7; DNA: TGTGCCAGCAGCCCGACAGGGACCTCCTACGAGCAGTACTTC; CDR3: CASSPTGTSYEQYF
D: -; size: -; V: TRBV28; J: TRBJ1-1; DNA: TGTGCCAGCACTCAGGGTGGTTCTGAAGCTTTCTTT; CDR3: CASTQGGSEAFF
D: TRBD2; size: -; V: TRBV2; J: TRBJ2-1; DNA: TGTGCCAGCACACGGACTAGCGGGGGGGCAGATAATGAGCAGTTCTTC; CDR3: CASTRTSGGADNEQFF
D: -; size: -; V: TRBV5-1; J: TRBJ2-7; DNA: TGCGCCAGCAGCCACACGGCAGGACTGGCACTTTACGAGCAGTACTTC; CDR3: CASSHTAGLALYEQYF
D: TRBD1; size: -; V: TRBV19; J: TRBJ1-1; DNA: TGTGCCAGTAACTCAGGACAGGGCCTCGCTGAAGCTTTCTTT; CDR3: CASNSGQGLAEAFF
D: -; size: -; V: TRBV18; J: TRBJ2-7; DNA: TGTGCCAGCTCACCAAAACGGGGCTCCTACGAGCAGTACTTC; CDR3: CASSPKRGSYEQYF